This paragraph reports one TCR beta chain. Its antigen has not been determined. Base qualities are not provided; no much larger clone lies one nucleotide away. The donors were included in the validation cohort of over a hundred subjects, a group kept apart from the roughly 690-subject first cohort. This sample is part of a study of cytomegalovirus exposure and HLA in healthy donors (dated by TCRdb to about 2017). With respect to the entire study: A later analysis indicated that the 120 or so validation repertoires were generated on the platform also employed for the approximately 700 repertoires of the first cohort. The study combined high-throughput TCR immunosequencing, statistical association of individual TCRs with disease status, and machine learning to predict cytomegalovirus infection status. Along with the approximately 670-subject first cohort, a separate validation cohort of approximately 110 different subjects was used. The study was designed to test whether signatures of past pathogen exposure could be identified by cataloging public T cell receptors. Study-wide conclusions, independent of this receptor: Subsequent analysis determined that TCRs grouped into clusters in the first cohort also showed a tendency toward co-occurrence across the 130 or so validation repertoires, and 85% to 95% of cluster scores exceeded 0. A later analysis lacked HLA typing for the validation cohort, so it scored co-occurrence in that cohort across all 110 or so repertoires. A total of fewer than 200 TCR beta chains were listed by the study as associated with cytomegalovirus. In vitro tests confirmed that three of the cytomegalovirus-associated TCR beta chains recognize cytomegalovirus antigens. According to the authors, the approach could potentially be generalized to other disease states and immunological phenotypes. In both the original and validation cohorts, the classifier was reported to diagnose cytomegalovirus status with high specificity and sensitivity. While some public TCRs were present in many individuals, most TCR sequences turned up only very rarely across donors.

Library method: the immunoSEQ multiplex PCR assay. The paper's processing steps were these. To diagnose cytomegalovirus status from the catalog of TCR beta chain sequences, a statistical classification framework was built. Not all clones reach the TCRdb copy of this immuneACCESS table, which keeps in-frame sequences only. Checked studies attribute under half of the gap to unresolved V genes and leave the rest unexplained. V and J calls and clone size are given by that table; D and trimming were obtained from the DNA. Here the sample has 250,000 to 400,000 clones; around 90% occur a single time. Of the sample, roughly 1.2% is held by the ten largest clones. CDR3 length: 15 amino acids, cysteine to phenylalanine. Just CDR3 DNA is preserved here, 45 bases in frame from base 1. From the germline V gene, CDR1 is SGHRS and CDR2 is YFSETQ. Germline trimming amounts to 4 bases on V and 0 bases on J, with 6 as the count of junction bases outside the gene matches.

The receptor comes from a woman aged 30 to 39 in good health and CMV-seropositive. The sequenced sample consisted of PBMCs. The chain employs TRBV5-1 and TRBJ2-7; 8 nucleotides in the junction match TRBD1. The CDR3 protein sequence reads: CASSKDRVSSYEQYF. The nucleotide sequence is given as TGCGCCAGCAGCAAGGACAGGGTTAGCTCCTACGAGCAGTACTTC.